This T cell receptor beta chain is drawn from a study of CD8 T cells in Susac syndrome. The RNA, roughly 0.5 to 1 ug, was put through reverse transcription using random hexamers. With immunoSEQ multiplex PCR, TCR beta CDR3 was amplified across 54 Vbeta and 13 Jbeta. TCRdb called the immunoSEQ multiplex PCR reads again in MiXCR, with one record for every CDR3 protein. The data show under 550,000 distinct CDR3 sequences, approximately 89% seen once. The CDR3 spans 17 residues. Per germline, CDR1 LNHDA and CDR2 SQIVND (reference sequence). V lost 8 bases, J lost 0 bases, and 20 bases lay in between. Sequenced material: CD8+ T cells from PBMCs. This TCR was sampled from a human donor with multiple sclerosis. This chain uses TRBV19 with TRBJ1-5; D gene unclear. CDR3 nucleotide sequence: TGTGCCAGTGGACTCCCGACTGATGAAAATAGCAATCAGCCCCAGCATTTT. It is translated as CASGLPTDENSNQPQHF.